The subject of this entry is one T cell receptor (beta chain). Antigen unknown. The record originates from a study of blood T cells in healthy people across ages. Regarding the study as a whole: Considered underestimates were the diversity estimates obtained from one million T cells. Per million T cells, TCR beta diversity dropped roughly linearly as age increased.

Sample-barcoded 5' priming and a J-beta primer mix drove a second PCR of about 6 to 12 cycles. TCRdb re-derived calls from the 5' RACE reads in MiXCR, one entry per CDR3 protein. The repertoire includes about 680,000 distinct CDR3 sequences, around 45% of them detected once, and about a third sits in the top ten. Germline CDR1 and CDR2: SGHRS and YFSETQ. V was trimmed by 3 bases and J by 5 bases, leaving 15 bases between them. The CDR3 is 14 amino acids. This clonotype originated in a woman aged 60 to 75 in good health. The source material was blood. This rearrangement joins TRBV5-1 to TRBJ2-7; a weak D match, TRBD1 (7 bases). CDR3 residues: CASSSGGNGNEQYF. CDR3 bases: TGCGCCAGCAGCTCAGGGGGGAATGGAAACGAGCAGTACTTC.